This TCR beta chain was sequenced for a study of T cell repertoires in cytomegalovirus infection. Study results and limitations: It was HLA-C-restricted CMV-specific TCR beta clonotypes that dominated the response ex vivo.

Germline CDR1 and CDR2: LGHNA and YNFKEQ. The CDR3 loop spans 16 amino acids. V was clipped by 0 bases and J by 3 bases, with 12 bases between them. TCRdb processed the reads anew with MiXCR; each CDR3 protein has one entry. The table records more than 650,000 distinct CDR3 sequences, about a third of them present only once. With regard to this clonotype: Its antigen remains unknown.

Sequencing was performed on PBMCs. The chain employs TRBV4-2 and TRBJ2-1; D is possibly TRBD2 (6 bases). The TCR sequence derives from a human donor in good health (CMV status not recorded). Some clones in this sample may be carry-over from other donors' samples. CDR3 sequence: CASSQEKASDYNEQFF. CDR3 DNA: TGTGCCAGCAGCCAAGAGAAGGCTAGCGACTACAATGAGCAGTTCTTC.